This T cell receptor beta chain was profiled in a study of T cells in Graves' hyperthyroidism and ophthalmopathy. The CDR3 extends over 16 amino acids. Trimming shortened V by 0 bases and J by 7 bases, and 18 bases separated the two germline ends. Per germline, CDR1 GTSNPN and CDR2 SVGIG (reference sequence). Amplification yielded TCR beta CDR3 regions, with RNA transcripts as the source. A first-round RT-PCR of the TCR CDR3 used the HTBI primer set. MiXCR, applied by TCRdb to the multiplex PCR reads, yields one record per CDR3 protein. The profile shows about 600,000 distinct CDR3 sequences, 16% of them singletons. A Clinical Activity Score of at least 3, a NOSPECS grade of at least 4 and a duration under 3 months were recorded in the ophthalmopathy patients. The diagnostic basis comprised clinical symptoms, serum thyroxine and TRAb, thyroid ultrasound and orbital computed tomography. The authors took PBMCs from 10 ml fresh peripheral blood.

The chain is built from TRBV30 and TRBJ2-2, with TRBD1 as a possible D gene (5 bases). This sequence originates from a woman aged 35 to 49 with Graves' ophthalmopathy. The sample taken for sequencing was blood. CDR3 nucleotide sequence: TGTGCCTGGAGTGTACTGCTCCAGGGTCGTGGCGGGGAGCTGTTTTTT. Amino acids: CAWSVLLQGRGGELFF. The variable domain in full, completed from reference TRBV30 and TRBJ2-2, reads SQTIHQWPATLVQPVGSPLSLECTVEGTSNPNLYWYRQAAGRGLQLLFYSVGIGQISSEVPQNLSASRPQDRQFILSSKKLLLSDSGFYLCAWSVLLQGRGGELFFGEGSRLTVL.